These T cell receptor beta chains were read from a single sample in a study of shared clonotypes between healthy human individuals. TCRdb's table, derived via immunoSEQ multiplex PCR, lists solely in-frame clones and lacks some. In the table there are millions of clones, 85% to 95% of which are singletons. The sequenced sample was naive CD4+ T cells sorted from blood. Receptors were obtained from a young man in good health. Both conserved end residues are part of each CDR3. D genes are given only for firm matches. Rows may omit the clone size; those that give it use once, few, many or a size class.

V gene	J gene	clone size	D gene	CDR3 protein	CDR3 DNA
TRBV5-1	TRBJ2-1	-	TRBD2	CASSLVLADYNEQFF	TGCGCCAGCAGCTTGGTACTAGCGGATTACAATGAGCAGTTCTTC
TRBV28	TRBJ2-1	-	TRBD1	CASSTTGTGPNEQFF	TGTGCCAGCAGCACCACCGGGACAGGGCCCAATGAGCAGTTCTTC
TRBV28	TRBJ1-2	-	-	CASSFQGLGGYTF	TGTGCCAGCAGTTTTCAGGGGTTGGGCGGCTACACCTTC
TRBV11-2	TRBJ2-5	-	-	CASSFTETQYF	TGTGCCAGCAGCTTTACTGAGACCCAGTACTTC
TRBV7-9	TRBJ1-1	-	-	CASSFGDLNTEAFF	TGTGCCAGCAGCTTCGGAGACTTGAACACTGAAGCTTTCTTT
TRBV4-3	TRBJ1-4	-	-	CASSQDEGISGKLFF	TGCGCCAGCAGCCAAGATGAGGGCATCTCGGGAAAACTGTTTTTT
TRBV5-1	TRBJ1-1	-	-	CASTADGSTEAFF	TGCGCCAGCACCGCCGACGGAAGCACTGAAGCTTTCTTT
TRBV19	TRBJ2-7	-	-	CASRGGDYEQYF	TGTGCCAGTAGAGGCGGAGACTACGAGCAGTACTTC
TRBV7-6	TRBJ1-6	once	TRBD1	CASSLVAGGDSPLHF	TGTGCCAGCAGCTTAGTCGCAGGGGGGGATTCACCCCTCCACTTT
TRBV19	TRBJ1-1	-	TRBD1	CASNDRATEAFF	TGTGCCAGTAACGACAGGGCCACTGAAGCTTTCTTT
TRBV11-2	TRBJ1-5	-	TRBD1	CASSWGTANNQPQHF	TGTGCCAGCAGCTGGGGGACAGCGAACAATCAGCCCCAGCATTTT
TRBV18	TRBJ2-5	-	TRBD2	CASSPPGLAGETQYF	TGTGCCAGCTCACCTCCGGGACTAGCAGGGGAGACCCAGTACTTC
TRBV10-2	TRBJ2-5	-	-	CASGSFGTQYF	TGCGCCAGCGGCTCCTTTGGGACCCAGTACTTC
TRBV5-5	TRBJ2-2	-	-	CASSLSSGQPGELFF	TGTGCCAGCAGCTTGAGCTCGGGTCAACCCGGGGAGCTGTTTTTT
TRBV6-6	TRBJ1-2	-	-	CASSHTGNYGYTF	TGTGCCAGCAGTCATACAGGAAACTATGGCTACACCTTC
TRBV6-1	TRBJ2-7	-	-	CASTARLTYEQYF	TGTGCCAGCACTGCACGCCTTACCTACGAGCAGTACTTC
TRBV7-9	TRBJ1-3	-	TRBD1	CASSPPSYDRAQGNTIYF	TGTGCCAGCAGCCCCCCGTCCTACGACAGGGCGCAGGGAAACACCATATATTTT
TRBV9	TRBJ2-5	-	TRBD1	CASSVVDRGGGETQYF	TGTGCCAGCAGCGTAGTGGACAGGGGAGGTGGAGAGACCCAGTACTTC
TRBV2	TRBJ1-3	-	-	CASSTAGNTIYF	TGTGCCAGCAGTACAGCTGGAAACACCATATATTTT
TRBV11-2	TRBJ2-1	-	TRBD1	CASSSNRGRLYNEQFF	TGTGCCAGCAGCTCAAACAGGGGGCGCTTATACAATGAGCAGTTCTTC
TRBV21-1	TRBJ2-7	once	-	CASSRRTGYEQYF	TGTGCCAGCAGCAGGAGGACAGGGTACGAGCAGTACTTC
TRBV6-1	TRBJ1-6	once	-	CASSEYGVVDSPLHF	TGTGCCAGCAGTGAATACGGGGTAGTGGATTCACCCCTCCACTTT
TRBV7-2	TRBJ1-6	-	-	CASSHPRGRDNSPLHF	TGTGCCAGCAGCCACCCTAGGGGCAGGGATAATTCACCCCTCCACTTT
TRBV19	TRBJ2-5	-	-	CASSPEGRKETQYF	TGTGCCAGTAGTCCAGAGGGCAGAAAAGAGACCCAGTACTTC
TRBV5-4	TRBJ1-5	once	-	CASSWDLQGSPNQPQHF	TGTGCCAGCAGCTGGGATCTACAGGGATCCCCCAATCAGCCCCAGCATTTT
TRBV19	TRBJ2-7	-	-	CASMDAGKSSYEQYF	TGTGCCAGTATGGACGCCGGGAAAAGCTCCTACGAGCAGTACTTC
TRBV27	TRBJ1-6	-	-	CASSFVGDGYNSPLHF	TGTGCCAGCAGTTTTGTAGGGGATGGCTATAATTCACCCCTCCACTTT
TRBV5-1	TRBJ2-6	-	-	CASSFRGTNRIPLDSGANVLTF	TGCGCCAGCAGCTTCCGAGGGACGAACCGAATCCCCTTAGACTCTGGGGCCAACGTCCTGACTTTC
TRBV6-1	TRBJ2-2	-	TRBD2	CASSEARAGTPGGELFF	TGTGCCAGCAGTGAAGCGAGAGCGGGAACCCCCGGCGGGGAGCTGTTTTTT
TRBV27	TRBJ2-1	-	TRBD2	CASRPYSGSYNEQFF	TGTGCCAGCAGGCCCTATAGCGGGAGTTACAATGAGCAGTTCTTC
TRBV18	TRBJ2-5	-	TRBD2	CASSQTRTSGRLETQYF	TGTGCCAGCTCACAGACTCGGACTAGCGGGAGATTAGAGACCCAGTACTTC
TRBV15	TRBJ2-5	-	-	CATSKSPGTRGETQYF	TGTGCCACCAGCAAATCCCCCGGGACGCGTGGAGAGACCCAGTACTTC
TRBV6-1	TRBJ2-5	-	TRBD1	CASSVGTVVETQYF	TGTGCCAGCAGTGTCGGGACAGTCGTAGAGACCCAGTACTTC
TRBV5-1	TRBJ2-7	-	-	CASSLVGRGSYEQYF	TGCGCCAGCAGCTTGGTGGGGCGCGGCTCCTACGAGCAGTACTTC
TRBV4-3	TRBJ1-5	-	-	CASSQEYGSNQPQHF	TGCGCCAGCAGCCAAGAATACGGGAGCAATCAGCCCCAGCATTTT
TRBV5-6	TRBJ1-1	-	-	CASTQWGRWTEAFF	TGTGCCAGCACCCAGTGGGGGAGATGGACTGAAGCTTTCTTT
TRBV19	TRBJ2-3	once	-	CASSTSIITDTQYF	TGTGCCAGTAGTACTAGCATCATCACAGATACGCAGTATTTT
TRBV5-1	TRBJ1-1	-	-	CASSLDYSGVNTEAFF	TGCGCCAGCAGCTTGGACTACTCAGGGGTGAACACTGAAGCTTTCTTT
TRBV2	TRBJ2-3	-	-	CASSELIDTQYF	TGTGCCAGCAGCGAATTAATAGATACGCAGTATTTT
TRBV5-4	TRBJ1-1	-	-	CASSLVANTEAFF	TGTGCCAGCAGCTTGGTGGCGAACACTGAAGCTTTCTTT
TRBV5-6	TRBJ2-6	-	-	CASSLEGSGANVLTF	TGTGCCAGCAGCTTGGAAGGGTCTGGGGCCAACGTCCTGACTTTC
TRBV10-3	TRBJ1-5	-	-	CAISESSQGNQPQHF	TGTGCCATCAGTGAGTCGAGCCAGGGGAATCAGCCCCAGCATTTT
TRBV4-1	TRBJ2-5	-	-	CASSPAEGGQYF	TGCGCCAGCAGCCCCGCTGAGGGGGGGCAGTACTTC